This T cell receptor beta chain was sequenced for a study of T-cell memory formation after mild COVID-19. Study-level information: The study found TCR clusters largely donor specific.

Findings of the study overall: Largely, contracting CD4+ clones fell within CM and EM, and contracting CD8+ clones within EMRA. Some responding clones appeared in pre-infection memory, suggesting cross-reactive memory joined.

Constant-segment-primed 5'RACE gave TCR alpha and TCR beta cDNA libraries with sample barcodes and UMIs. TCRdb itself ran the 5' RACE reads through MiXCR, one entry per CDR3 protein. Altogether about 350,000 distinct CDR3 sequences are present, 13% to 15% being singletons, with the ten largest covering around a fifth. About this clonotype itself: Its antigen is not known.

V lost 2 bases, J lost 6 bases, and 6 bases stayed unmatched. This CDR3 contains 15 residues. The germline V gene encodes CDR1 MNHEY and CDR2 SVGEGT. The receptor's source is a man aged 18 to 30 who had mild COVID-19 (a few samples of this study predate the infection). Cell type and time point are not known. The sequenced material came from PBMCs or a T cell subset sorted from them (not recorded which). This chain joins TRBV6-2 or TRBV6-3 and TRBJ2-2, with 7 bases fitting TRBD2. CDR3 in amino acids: CASSYAGLDPGELFF. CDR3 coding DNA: TGTGCCAGCAGTTACGCCGGACTAGATCCCGGGGAGCTGTTTTTT.